This T cell receptor beta chain was captured in a study of blood T cell repertoires in COVID-19. For the study at large: In each case, the material was cDNA or gDNA derived from T cells, B-cell-depleted T cells, or PBMCs.

Original methodology: Using reference gene primer amplification, nucleated cell counts were estimated. Sequencing used immunoSEQ multiplex PCR; TCRdb keeps in-frame clones, though not all of them. V, J and clone size are those of that table, while D and trimming were read from the DNA. The data hold 100,000 or so clones, with roughly 83% observed a single time. Germline V gene data show CDR1 as LNHDA and CDR2 as SQIVND (reference sequence). After removal of 7 bases from V and 3 bases from J, the junction contained 5 bases not matched to a gene. The length of the CDR3 is 14 residues. V gene TRBV19 combines with J gene TRBJ2-5; 10 positions agree with TRBD2. Specimen: peripheral blood. The sequence came from a human donor in a cohort sampled during active COVID-19. The CDR3 bases are TGTGCCAGTATCAAAGCGGGAGGGAAAGAGACCCAGTACTTC. It encodes CASIKAGGKETQYF.